This TCR beta chain was identified in a study of CD8 T cells in ankylosing spondylitis. Study results and caveats: Ankylosing spondylitis blood appeared to be characterized by a TCR beta motif of under 10 highly homologous variants. The clones that were linked to disease were reported to be significantly enriched in matched synovial fluid samples from ankylosing spondylitis patients.

The V and J ends lost 2 bases and 8 bases respectively, with 8 bases between them. The CDR3 length is 12 residues. CDR1 is SGDLS and CDR2 is YYNGEE in the germline V gene. This clonotype was seen ten or more times. What it binds is unknown. Quantitative 5'-RACE with molecular barcodes produced the TCR beta libraries. TCRdb fed the 5' RACE reads into MiXCR, producing one record per CDR3 protein. The sample yields approximately 15,000 distinct CDR3 sequences, 2.8% seen once. V and J are TRBV9 and TRBJ1-3, with D uncertain. The sample consisted of blood, either unsorted or a sorted T cell fraction (not recorded which). The receptor was isolated from a male donor with ankylosing spondylitis or in good health (not recorded which). In nucleotides, the CDR3 is TGTGCCAGCAGCGTCGTCGGAGACACCATATATTTT. It specifies CASSVVGDTIYF.